This T cell receptor beta chain was identified during a study of T cell repertoires in cytomegalovirus infection. From the reads, TCRdb called clonotypes with MiXCR, one entry per CDR3 protein. The table lists about 890,000 distinct CDR3 sequences, around 30% of them singletons. This clonotype was picked up a small number of times. The antigen remains unidentified. The CDR3 runs 19 residues. In germline, CDR1 is SEHNR, CDR2 FQNEAQ (reference sequence). After removal of 2 bases from V and 4 bases from J, the junction contained 17 bases not matched to a gene. The TCR originated in a human donor in good health (CMV status not recorded). Some clones in this sample may be carry-over from other donors' samples. The source material was cultured CD8+ T cells from PBMCs, sampled from culture after CMV antigen stimulation. The chain couples TRBV7-9 to TRBJ2-3; 8 bases line up with TRBD1. In DNA, the CDR3 is TGTGCCAGCAGCTTAATCCCCGGGACAGGCATTCCTGGGTCAGATACGCAGTATTTT. It translates to CASSLIPGTGIPGSDTQYF.